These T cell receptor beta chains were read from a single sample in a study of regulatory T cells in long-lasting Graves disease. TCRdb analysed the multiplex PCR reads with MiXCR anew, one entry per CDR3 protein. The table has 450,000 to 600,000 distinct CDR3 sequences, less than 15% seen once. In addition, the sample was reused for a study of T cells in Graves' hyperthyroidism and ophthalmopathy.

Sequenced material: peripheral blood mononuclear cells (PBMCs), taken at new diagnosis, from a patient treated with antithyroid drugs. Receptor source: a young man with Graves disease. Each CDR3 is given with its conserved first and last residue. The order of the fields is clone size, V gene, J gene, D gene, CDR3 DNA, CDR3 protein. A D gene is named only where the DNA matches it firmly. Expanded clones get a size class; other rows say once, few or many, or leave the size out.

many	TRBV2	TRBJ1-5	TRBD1	TGTGCCAGCAGTGGATTGGGACAGGGGAATCAGCCCCAGCATTTT	CASSGLGQGNQPQHF
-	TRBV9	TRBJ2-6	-	TGTGCCAGCAGCGTAGAGGGAATAGGGGGGGCCAACGTCCTGACTTTC	CASSVEGIGGANVLTF
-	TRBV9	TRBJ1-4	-	TGTGCCAGCAGCGTCCCACAGGAAGGTGATGAAAAACTGTTTTTT	CASSVPQEGDEKLFF
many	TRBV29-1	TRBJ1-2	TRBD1	TGCAGCGTTTCCCGACAGGGAGACTATGGCTACACCTTC	CSVSRQGDYGYTF
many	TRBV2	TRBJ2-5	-	TGTGCCAGTCTCCCCCGGAGAGGGCGAGAGACCCAGTACTTC	CASLPRRGRETQYF
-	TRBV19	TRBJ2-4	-	TGTGCCAGTGGAGGGGTTCTGCAAGACATTCAGTACTTC	CASGGVLQDIQYF
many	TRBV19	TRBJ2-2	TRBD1	TGTGCCAGTCGGTCTACAGGGGGCAAAGAATACGGGGAGCTGTTTTTT	CASRSTGGKEYGELFF
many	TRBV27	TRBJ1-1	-	TGTGCCAGCAGCTTAGTCGGTTTGAACACTGAAGCTTTCTTT	CASSLVGLNTEAFF
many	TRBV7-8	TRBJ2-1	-	TGTGCCAGCAGCTTAGTTGGGCAGAACAATGAGCAGTTCTTC	CASSLVGQNNEQFF
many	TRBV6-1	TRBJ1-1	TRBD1	TGTGCCAGCAGGAGAGGAGACAGGGTGATCACTGAAGCTTTCTTT	CASRRGDRVITEAFF
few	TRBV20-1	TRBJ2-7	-	TGCAGTGCCAGGGGCAACTACGAGCAGTACTTC	CSARGNYEQYF